The text below deals with one TCR beta chain. Its antigen is still unknown. The data derive from a study of shared clonotypes between healthy human individuals. Naive CD45RA+ and memory CD45RA-negative subsets were split from CD4+ cells. Assay runs were performed at deep level. Approximately 220 ng DNA, 30,000 to 35,000 T cell genomes, went into each sorted-subset replicate PCR. The table came from immunoSEQ multiplex PCR; TCRdb's copy has only in-frame clones and leaves some out. This sample has some 2 million clones, with 85% to 95% found just once. Germline-derived CDR1 and CDR2 are MNHEY and SVGAGI. The trim removed 3 bases at V and 2 bases at J, leaving 8 bases unmatched. This CDR3 has 16 residues. General study points: A reduction in generation probabilities was seen for non-shared clonotypes relative to those shared by all four donors.

Sequencing used naive CD4+ T cells sorted from blood. Subset described: CD45RA+ positively selected. This clonotype was obtained from a young man in good health. The chain recombines TRBV6-5 with TRBJ2-7, with TRBD1 identical over 9 bases. CDR3 amino acids: CASSYAPGTGPYEQYF. In DNA, the CDR3 is TGTGCCAGCAGTTATGCCCCAGGGACAGGGCCCTACGAGCAGTACTTC.